These T cell receptor beta chains were read from a single sample in a study of blood T cell repertoires in COVID-19. The table came from immunoSEQ multiplex PCR; TCRdb's copy has only in-frame clones and leaves some out. The table records hundreds of thousands of clones, around 84% of them present only once. Specimen: PBMCs or T cells enriched from blood (not recorded which). The receptors derive from a man in his forties who had been exposed to COVID-19. The CDR3 runs from the conserved cysteine through the conserved F or W. The D gene is left open where the match is weak. The size of a clone is reported for some rows only, either as once, few or many, or as a class for expanded clones.

D,V,J,size,DNA,CDR3
.,TRBV3-1/TRBV3-2,TRBJ2-5,.,TGTGCCAGCAGCCAAGTATCAGAAGAGACCCAGTACTTC,CASSQVSEETQYF
TRBD2,TRBV2,TRBJ2-1,.,TGTGCCAGCAGTGGACTAGCGGGAATAGGTAATGAGCAGTTCTTC,CASSGLAGIGNEQFF
.,TRBV9,TRBJ1-6,.,TGTGCCAGCAGCCCCGAGTCGGTTTCACCCCTCCACTTT,CASSPESVSPLHF
.,TRBV18,TRBJ2-1,once,TGTGCCAGCTCACGAGTCCGAGAAGGGGATGAGCAGTTCTTC,CASSRVREGDEQFF
TRBD1,TRBV4-1,TRBJ1-5,.,TGCGCCAGCAGCCACATATTGACAGGGATTAGCAATCAGCCCCAGCATTTT,CASSHILTGISNQPQHF
.,TRBV6-5,TRBJ1-2,once,TGTGCCAGCAGTTACGGGTACACAGGAGGGGACTATGGCTACACCTTC,CASSYGYTGGDYGYTF
.,TRBV30,TRBJ2-2,few,TGTGCCTGGGACCGGGGGACAGACAACACCGGGGAGCTGTTTTTT,CAWDRGTDNTGELFF
.,TRBV9,TRBJ1-2,.,TGTGCCAGCAGCGATCGGACTGTTTATGGCTACACCTTC,CASSDRTVYGYTF
.,TRBV19,TRBJ1-3,once,TGTGCCAGTAGTATCAGGGACTCTGGAAACACCATATATTTT,CASSIRDSGNTIYF
TRBD1,TRBV28,TRBJ1-1,.,TGTGCCAGCAGTGCGGGCTTGGGGGGACAGGGGGCCACTGAAGCTTTCTTT,CASSAGLGGQGATEAFF
.,TRBV9,TRBJ1-1,.,TGTGCCAGCAGCGTAGACGGCACTGAAGCTTTCTTT,CASSVDGTEAFF
TRBD2,TRBV10-1,TRBJ2-1,.,TGCGCCAGCAGTGATGGGGGGGCTAGAGCGGGAGTTTCTGGCTATGAGCAGTTCTTC,CASSDGGARAGVSGYEQFF
TRBD1,TRBV30,TRBJ1-3,few,TGTGCCTGGAGTAGTAATCTCGGGACAGGGGAAGGAAACACCATATATTTT,CAWSSNLGTGEGNTIYF
.,TRBV7-9,TRBJ1-4,.,TGTGCCAGCAGCTCATACACGATGCGGGAAAAACTGTTTTTT,CASSSYTMREKLFF
TRBD1,TRBV18,TRBJ1-3,once,TGTGCCAGCTCAATGGGACAGTCAGGAAACACCATATATTTT,CASSMGQSGNTIYF
.,TRBV6-5,TRBJ2-7,.,TGTGCCAGCAGACCAGAGAACAGGGTTTTCTACGAGCAGTACTTC,CASRPENRVFYEQYF
TRBD1,TRBV30,TRBJ1-2,.,TGTGCCTGGAGTGTAATTCATGGGGGCCCAGGGGGTGGCTACACCTTC,CAWSVIHGGPGGGYTF
TRBD2,TRBV6-5,TRBJ2-7,few,TGTGCCAGCGGTTGGTTGCCTAGCGGGGGCTACGAGCAGTACTTC,CASGWLPSGGYEQYF
TRBD1,TRBV6-1,TRBJ2-1,.,TGTGCCAGCAGTGAAGCCTACAGGGGGTGGGATGAGCAGTTCTTC,CASSEAYRGWDEQFF
.,TRBV10-3,TRBJ1-4,.,TGTGCCATCAGTGAGGACGGGAGACTTGAAAAACTGTTTTTT,CAISEDGRLEKLFF
.,TRBV24-1,TRBJ2-7,.,TGTGCCACCAGTTCTGGAGCTAGCGTGGGTTACGAGCAGTACTTC,CATSSGASVGYEQYF
.,TRBV18,TRBJ1-4,few,TGTGCCAGCTCCCCAGGGGCGGAAGAAAAACTGTTTTTT,CASSPGAEEKLFF
.,TRBV2,TRBJ2-3,.,TGTGCCAGTTTAATGCGGAATATAGATACGCAGTATTTT,CASLMRNIDTQYF
.,TRBV13,TRBJ2-3,.,TGTGCCAGCAGCCCGGCCCACAGCGGCGATACGCAGTATTTT,CASSPAHSGDTQYF
TRBD2,TRBV4-2,TRBJ2-5,once,TGTGCCAGCAGCCACGCCGGACTAGCGGGAGAGTGGGAGACCCAGTACTTC,CASSHAGLAGEWETQYF
TRBD2,TRBV9,TRBJ2-1,.,TGTGCCAGCAGCGTAGGTAGCGGGCAGACCTACAATGAGCAGTTCTTC,CASSVGSGQTYNEQFF
.,TRBV11-3,TRBJ2-2,many,TGTGCCAGCAGCTTAGCTACCGGGGAGCTGTTTTTT,CASSLATGELFF
TRBD1,TRBV7-8,TRBJ2-7,.,TGTGCCAGTAGACAGGGCAGTAGCGAGCAGTACTTC,CASRQGSSEQYF